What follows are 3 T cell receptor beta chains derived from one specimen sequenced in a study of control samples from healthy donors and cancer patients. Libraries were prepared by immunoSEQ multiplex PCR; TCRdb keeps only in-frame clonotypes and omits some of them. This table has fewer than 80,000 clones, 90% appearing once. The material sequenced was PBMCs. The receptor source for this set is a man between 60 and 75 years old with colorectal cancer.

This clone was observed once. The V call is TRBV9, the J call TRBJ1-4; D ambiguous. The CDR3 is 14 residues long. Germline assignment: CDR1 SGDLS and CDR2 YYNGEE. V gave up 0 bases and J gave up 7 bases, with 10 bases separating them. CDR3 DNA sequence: TGTGCCAGCAGCGTAGATGGCAGTATTGAAAAACTGTTTTTT. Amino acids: CASSVDGSIEKLFF.

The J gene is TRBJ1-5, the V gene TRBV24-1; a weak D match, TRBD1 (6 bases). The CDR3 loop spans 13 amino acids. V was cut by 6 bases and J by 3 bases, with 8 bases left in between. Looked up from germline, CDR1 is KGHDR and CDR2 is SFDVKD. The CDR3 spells CATSHRDNQPQHF. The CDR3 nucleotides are TGTGCCACCAGTCACAGGGACAATCAGCCCCAGCATTTT.

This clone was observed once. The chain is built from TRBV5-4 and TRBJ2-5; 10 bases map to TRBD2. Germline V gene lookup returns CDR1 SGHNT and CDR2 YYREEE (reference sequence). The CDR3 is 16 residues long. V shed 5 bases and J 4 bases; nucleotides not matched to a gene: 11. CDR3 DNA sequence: TGTGCCAGCAGGTCAGACAGCGGGGGGGCCGTAGAGACCCAGTACTTC. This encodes CASRSDSGGAVETQYF.